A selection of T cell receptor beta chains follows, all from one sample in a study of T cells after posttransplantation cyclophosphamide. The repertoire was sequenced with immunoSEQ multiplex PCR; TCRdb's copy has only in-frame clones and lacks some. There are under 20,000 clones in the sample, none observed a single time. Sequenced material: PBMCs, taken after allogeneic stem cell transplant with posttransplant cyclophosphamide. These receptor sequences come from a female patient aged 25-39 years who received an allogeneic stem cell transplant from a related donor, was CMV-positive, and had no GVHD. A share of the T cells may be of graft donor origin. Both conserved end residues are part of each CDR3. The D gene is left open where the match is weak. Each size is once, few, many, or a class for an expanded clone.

CSVLSDEQYF,TGCAGCGTTCTTTCTGACGAGCAGTACTTC,many,NA,TRBV29-1,TRBJ2-7
CASSEAGTMSNQPQHF,TGTGCCAGCAGTGAAGCTGGGACAATGAGCAATCAGCCCCAGCATTTT,many,NA,TRBV6-1,TRBJ1-5
CSGSGGSNYGYTF,TGCAGCGGGTCCGGGGGTTCTAACTATGGCTACACCTTC,many,NA,TRBV29-1,TRBJ1-2
CASSRTSGSYNEQFF,TGTGCCAGCAGCCGTACTAGCGGTTCCTACAATGAGCAGTTCTTC,many,TRBD2,TRBV7-2,TRBJ2-1
CASSLSRGLAVNEQYF,TGTGCCAGCAGTTTATCGCGGGGACTAGCCGTGAATGAGCAGTACTTC,many,TRBD2,TRBV28,TRBJ2-7
CASSLDRSYEQYF,TGTGCCAGCAGCTTGGACAGGAGCTACGAGCAGTACTTC,many,NA,TRBV5-6,TRBJ2-7
CASSLVSVRDTQYF,TGTGCCAGCAGCTTAGTTAGCGTTAGGGATACGCAGTATTTT,many,NA,TRBV7-2,TRBJ2-3
CASSMGVVSGKTGELFF,TGTGCCAGCAGCATGGGGGTGGTCAGCGGGAAGACCGGGGAGCTGTTTTTT,many,TRBD2,TRBV5-5,TRBJ2-2
CASSIVRLPSYEQYF,TGTGCCAGTAGTATAGTAAGACTACCGAGCTACGAGCAGTACTTC,many,NA,TRBV19,TRBJ2-7
CASSPPSGVLLLTNEKLFF,TGTGCCAGCAGTCCACCCAGCGGGGTGCTCCTTTTAACTAATGAAAAACTGTTTTTT,many,NA,TRBV28,TRBJ1-4
CASSARQGVEAFF,TGTGCCAGCAGCGCCCGACAGGGTGTAGAAGCTTTCTTT,many,TRBD1,TRBV5-4,TRBJ1-1
CASSSGLAGGNEQFF,TGCGCCAGCAGCTCGGGACTAGCGGGAGGTAATGAGCAGTTCTTC,many,TRBD2,TRBV5-1,TRBJ2-1
CASLAEAGRYEQYF,TGTGCCAGTCTCGCGGAGGCAGGGAGGTACGAGCAGTACTTC,many,NA,TRBV2,TRBJ2-7
CASSSLAGTDTQYF,TGTGCCAGCAGCTCTCTAGCGGGCACAGATACGCAGTATTTT,many,TRBD2,TRBV5-6,TRBJ2-3
CASSQDTSGNMGQTQYF,TGTGCCAGCAGCCAAGACACAAGCGGGAATATGGGACAAACGCAGTATTTT,many,NA,TRBV4-2,TRBJ2-3
CASSRRGSTDTQYF,TGTGCCAGCAGCCGGAGGGGCAGCACAGATACGCAGTATTTT,many,NA,TRBV6-5,TRBJ2-3
CASSQDLGYNQPQHF,TGCGCCAGCAGCCAAGATCTAGGTTACAATCAGCCCCAGCATTTT,many,NA,TRBV4-1,TRBJ1-5
CASSQDQVGNQPQHF,TGTGCCAGCAGCCAAGATCAGGTTGGCAATCAGCCCCAGCATTTT,many,NA,TRBV4-2,TRBJ1-5
CASRAGSGYQETQYF,TGCGCCAGCAGAGCGGGATCGGGTTACCAAGAGACCCAGTACTTC,many,TRBD2,TRBV5-1,TRBJ2-5
CASSLAPRETQYF,TGTGCTAGCAGCTTAGCACCCCGGGAGACCCAGTACTTC,many,NA,TRBV7-7,TRBJ2-5
CASSTYRDEAFF,TGTGCCAGTAGTACCTACAGGGATGAAGCTTTCTTT,many,NA,TRBV19,TRBJ1-1
CASSPGQNEQFF,TGTGCCAGCAGCCCGGGACAAAATGAGCAGTTCTTC,many,NA,TRBV11-3,TRBJ2-1
CASRQAGGITDTQYF,TGTGCCAGCAGACAAGCGGGAGGTATCACAGATACGCAGTATTTT,many,TRBD2,TRBV11-2,TRBJ2-3
CASSLGANEKLFF,TGTGCCAGCAGCCTAGGGGCTAATGAAAAACTGTTTTTT,many,NA,TRBV4-2,TRBJ1-4
CASSLGTGVNNEQFF,TGTGCCAGCAGTCTTGGGACAGGGGTCAACAATGAGCAGTTCTTC,many,TRBD1,TRBV27,TRBJ2-1
CATSRSSYEQYF,TGTGCCACCAGCAGGAGCTCCTACGAGCAGTACTTC,many,NA,TRBV15,TRBJ2-7
CASSSPGQGTLEQYF,TGTGCCAGCAGTTCCCCGGGACAGGGCACCTTAGAGCAGTACTTC,many,TRBD1,TRBV28,TRBJ2-7
CASSHSRIRTTSGAYEQYF,TGCGCCAGCAGCCACAGTCGGATCCGAACCACTAGCGGGGCGTACGAGCAGTACTTC,many,TRBD2,TRBV4-1,TRBJ2-7
CASSSYSYEQYF,TGTGCCAGCAGCTCGTACTCGTACGAGCAGTACTTC,many,NA,TRBV7-2,TRBJ2-7
CASSYPSGTDTQYF,TGTGCCAGCAGTTACCCTAGCGGCACAGATACGCAGTATTTT,many,NA,TRBV6-6,TRBJ2-3
CASATVNTEAFF,TGCGCCAGCGCAACAGTGAACACTGAAGCCTTCTTT,few,NA,TRBV6-5,TRBJ1-1
CAWSPGNTIYF,TGTGCCTGGAGTCCCGGGAACACCATATATTTT,many,NA,TRBV30,TRBJ1-3
CASSNRGVGTGELFF,TGTGCCAGCAGTAACAGGGGGGTTGGTACCGGGGAGCTGTTTTTT,many,TRBD1,TRBV2,TRBJ2-2
CASSTPDSPNTGELFF,TGTGCCAGTAGTACCCCCGACAGCCCGAACACCGGGGAGCTGTTTTTT,many,NA,TRBV19,TRBJ2-2
CASSGGWQASIGYTF,TGTGCCAGCAGTGGGGGCTGGCAGGCCTCCATTGGCTACACCTTC,many,NA,TRBV2,TRBJ1-2
CSVQEADTEAFF,TGCAGCGTGCAGGAGGCGGACACTGAAGCTTTCTTT,many,NA,TRBV29-1,TRBJ1-1
CASSSWEEGTDTQYF,TGTGCCAGTAGTTCCTGGGAGGAAGGCACAGATACGCAGTATTTT,many,NA,TRBV19,TRBJ2-3
CASSHDKIAGDHEQYF,TGTGCCAGCAGCCATGATAAGATAGCGGGAGACCACGAGCAGTACTTC,medium-sized,TRBD2,TRBV27,TRBJ2-7
CASSQTWGGALQGTDTQYF,TGCGCCAGCAGCCAAACCTGGGGAGGGGCTTTACAGGGCACAGATACGCAGTATTTT,many,TRBD2,TRBV4-3,TRBJ2-3
CASSLEGGADTQYF,TGCGCCAGCAGCTTGGAAGGGGGTGCAGATACGCAGTATTTT,many,NA,TRBV5-1,TRBJ2-3
CASSPVGREVSYEQYF,TGTGCCAGCAGCCCCGTAGGGCGGGAGGTCTCCTACGAGCAGTACTTC,many,TRBD2,TRBV7-2,TRBJ2-7
CASTRPLAGTHQSSYNEQFF,TGTGCCAGCACCCGACCCCTAGCGGGCACCCATCAGAGCTCCTACAATGAGCAGTTCTTC,many,TRBD2,TRBV6-4,TRBJ2-1
CSARGRVEQFF,TGCAGTGCTAGGGGCAGGGTTGAGCAGTTCTTC,many,NA,TRBV20-1,TRBJ2-1
CSAPKLEEQYF,TGCAGTGCTCCCAAACTCGAGGAGCAGTACTTC,few,NA,TRBV20-1,TRBJ2-5